This TCR beta chain emerged from a study of blood T cell repertoires in COVID-19. Background on the study: Sites across the United States, Italy and Spain contributed samples from acute and convalescent COVID-19.

In the study's own analysis: Estimates of nucleated cell counts were drawn from the amplification of reference gene primers. This table comes from immunoSEQ multiplex PCR, and its TCRdb copy is limited to in-frame clones, with some not included. V and J calls and clone size come straight from that table; D and trimming were deduced from the DNA. Of around 150,000 clones listed, about nine tenths were seen once; the top ten hold more than 4.5%. Patients in Seattle were enrolled during active infection, then followed longitudinally. This CDR3 region has 13 residues. Germline CDR1 and CDR2: GTSNPN and SVGIG (reference sequence). Between the trimmed V and J ends, which lost 0 bases and 2 bases, there was a span of 7 bases.

The receptor comes from a man younger than 40 with COVID-19, enrolled during active disease. The chain is built from TRBV30 and TRBJ2-5; unclear D gene. The sequencing sample was made of peripheral blood. DNA for the CDR3: TGTGCCTGGAGTGTCCAGATGCAAGAGACCCAGTACTTC. Amino acids: CAWSVQMQETQYF. The complete variable domain, with remaining parts taken from reference TRBV30 and TRBJ2-5, reads SQTIHQWPATLVQPVGSPLSLECTVEGTSNPNLYWYRQAAGRGLQLLFYSVGIGQISSEVPQNLSASRPQDRQFILSSKKLLLSDSGFYLCAWSVQMQETQYFGPGTRLLVL.